The TCR beta chain described here comes from a study of beta chain features in type 1 diabetes. Overall study context: Across every sample, around 110,000,000 sorted cells were examined in total.

The CDR3 is 16 amino acids. V trimming: 6 bases; J trimming: 7 bases; junction bases outside the gene matches: 13. From germline, CDR1 is MDHEN and CDR2 SYDVKM. This clone was seen repeatedly, ten times or more. As every portion of the isolated RNA was reverse transcribed, the sequencing read expressed TCRB transcripts. Generated by immunoSEQ multiplex PCR, the TCRdb table keeps only in-frame clones and is missing some. Among roughly 300,000 clones listed, 14% were seen once. The source of this sequence is a man aged 25 to 40 in good health. Material: central memory CD4+ T cells from blood. The chain links TRBV28 to TRBJ2-3; 10 bases align to TRBD2. CDR3: CASRSTGPSGGNTQYF. The CDR3 coding sequence is TGTGCCAGCAGATCAACGGGACCTAGCGGGGGAAATACGCAGTATTTT.